Listed here are 17 T cell receptor beta chains from one sample, sequenced in a study of blood T cell repertoires in COVID-19. Libraries were prepared by immunoSEQ multiplex PCR; TCRdb keeps only in-frame clonotypes and omits some of them. The table lists approximately 170,000 clones, about 85% of them singletons. Input material: peripheral blood. All receptors derive from a man in his 70s who had recovered from COVID-19.

This clone appeared once. V is TRBV7-9 and J is TRBJ2-1; tentatively, D is TRBD2 (6 bases). Between the trimmed V and J ends, which lost 1 base and 5 bases, there was a span of 12 bases. In germline, CDR1 is SEHNR, CDR2 FQNEAQ (reference sequence). The CDR3 extends over 15 amino acids. The chain's CDR3 is CASSLGDWDHNEQFF. Written as DNA, the CDR3 is TGTGCCAGCAGCTTAGGGGACTGGGACCACAATGAGCAGTTCTTC. Combining the CDR3 with reference TRBV7-9 and TRBJ2-1 gives the whole variable domain DTGVSQNPRHKITKRGQNVTFRCDPISEHNRLYWYRQTLGQGPEFLTYFQNEAQLEKSRLLSDRFSAERPKGSFSTLEIQRTEQGDSAMYLCASSLGDWDHNEQFFGPGTRLTVL.

The chain carries TRBV6-5 and TRBJ2-5, with 9 bases fitting TRBD1. The V gene's germline CDR1 is MNHEY and CDR2 SVGAGI. With 2 bases clipped from V and 5 bases from J, the junction kept 3 bases outside the gene matches. The CDR3 loop spans 14 amino acids. CDR3 sequence (DNA): TGTGCCAGCAGTTACCACAGGGGGCAGGAGACCCAGTACTTC. This translates into CASSYHRGQETQYF.

This chain links TRBV6-5 with TRBJ1-5, with 8 bases that match TRBD1. There are 15 residues in the CDR3. V shed 6 bases, J shed 5 bases, and the junction held 9 bases outside the gene matches. Germline V gene sequence: CDR1 MNHEY, CDR2 SVGAGI. CDR3 amino acids: CASRAGQGRDQPQHF. CDR3 DNA: TGTGCCAGCAGAGCAGGACAGGGCAGGGATCAGCCCCAGCATTTT.

This chain's CDR3 is CASSLEGQIITEAFF. For the CDR3, the DNA is TGTGCCAGCAGCTTAGAGGGACAGATTATAACTGAAGCTTTCTTT. This chain uses TRBV7-2 with TRBJ1-1, with TRBD1 matching 7 bases. The V gene's germline CDR1 is SGHTA and CDR2 FQGNSA. The junction had 7 bases not matched to a gene; V was cut back by 1 base and J by 5 bases. The CDR3 has 15 residues.

The V and J genes are TRBV19 and TRBJ2-5, with 15 bases that match TRBD2. Per the germline V gene, CDR1 is LNHDA and CDR2 is SQIVND (reference sequence). The CDR3 is 13 amino acids. The trim removed 6 bases at V and 8 bases at J, leaving 1 base unmatched. The CDR3 here is CASRGLAGGTQYF. CDR3 DNA: TGTGCCAGTAGGGGACTAGCGGGAGGAACCCAGTACTTC.

The chain combines TRBV6-2 or TRBV6-3 with TRBJ2-7; 8 bases are shared with TRBD2. J was trimmed by 0 bases and V by 2 bases; bases with no gene match: 6. The CDR3 is 16 amino acids. Germline values: CDR1 MNHEY, CDR2 SVGEGT. The CDR3 spells CASSYRSGEISYEQYF. The CDR3 DNA reads as TGTGCCAGCAGTTACCGTAGCGGGGAAATCTCCTACGAGCAGTACTTC.

This rearrangement joins TRBV15 to TRBJ2-2, with 8 bases fitting TRBD1. Germline assignment: CDR1 LNHNV and CDR2 YYDKDF (reference sequence). The CDR3 is 15 residues long. The trim removed 1 base at V and 4 bases at J, leaving 2 bases unmatched. CDR3 protein: CATSRGQGLTGELFF. CDR3 sequence (DNA): TGTGCCACCAGCAGAGGACAGGGGCTCACCGGGGAGCTGTTTTTT.

The chain uses TRBV7-9 and TRBJ2-3; a weak D match, TRBD1 (5 bases). CDR3 length: 14 residues. V was clipped by 11 bases and J by 1 base, with 16 bases between them. The germline CDR1 and CDR2 sequences are SEHNR and FQNEAQ (reference sequence). The CDR3 loop is CARRHTRGTDTQYF. The CDR3 nucleotides are TGTGCCCGGCGACACACCAGGGGCACAGATACGCAGTATTTT.

The CDR3 nucleotides are TGTGCCACCAGTGAAACTACGGGACAGGGGTCCTACAATGAGCAGTTCTTC. This encodes CATSETTGQGSYNEQFF. The chain recombines TRBV24-1 with TRBJ2-1; 10 bases fit TRBD1. CDR3 length equals 17 residues. The V segment lost 4 bases and the J segment 1 base; nucleotides outside the gene matches: 6. Per the germline V gene, CDR1 is KGHDR and CDR2 is SFDVKD.

This sequence joins TRBV6-5 and TRBJ2-7; a possible D gene is TRBD2 (5 bases). The CDR3 runs 13 residues. V was pared by 5 bases and J by 7 bases, with 15 bases between. Germline CDR1 is MNHEY and CDR2 is SVGAGI. DNA of the CDR3: TGTGCCAGCAGTCGAGGACTGGAAGGGGAGCAGTACTTC. It yields the protein CASSRGLEGEQYF.

J is TRBJ2-1 and V is TRBV6-5, with D possibly TRBD2 on 7 matching bases. CDR3 length: 14 residues. V lost 7 bases to trimming and J lost 6 bases, with 16 bases between them. Germline values: CDR1 MNHEY, CDR2 SVGAGI. CDR3 bases: TGTGCCAGCATGAGAGGGGGAGGGCCCAATGAGCAGTTCTTC. Translated, it gives CASMRGGGPNEQFF.

The chain recombines TRBV6-5 with TRBJ2-1; D not certain. Looked up from germline, CDR1 is MNHEY and CDR2 is SVGAGI. With 2 bases removed from V and 4 bases from J, the gap between germline ends came to 6 bases. This CDR3 has 13 residues. The CDR3 here is CASSYNSYNEQFF. In nucleotides, the CDR3 is TGTGCCAGCAGTTACAACAGTTACAATGAGCAGTTCTTC.

The rearrangement uses TRBV25-1 and TRBJ2-4, with TRBD1 matching over 9 bases. The CDR3 covers 16 residues. J was trimmed by 6 bases and V by 2 bases; bases with no gene match: 8. Looked up from germline, CDR1 is MGHDK and CDR2 is SYGVNS. CDR3 region: CASSEKQGASRNIQYF. In DNA form, the CDR3 reads TGTGCCAGCAGTGAAAAACAGGGGGCGTCGCGAAACATTCAGTACTTC.

V is TRBV7-9 and J is TRBJ2-7; TRBD1 matches at 9 bases. After removal of 5 bases from V and 2 bases from J, the junction contained 7 bases not matched to a gene. The CDR3 runs to 15 residues. CDR1 SEHNR and CDR2 FQNEAQ come from the germline V gene (reference sequence). CDR3 in amino acids: CASSPWDRVAYEQYF. In DNA, the CDR3 is TGTGCCAGCAGCCCGTGGGACAGGGTCGCCTACGAGCAGTACTTC. The full variable domain, its missing parts supplied by reference TRBV7-9 and TRBJ2-7, is DTGVSQNPRHKITKRGQNVTFRCDPISEHNRLYWYRQTLGQGPEFLTYFQNEAQLEKSRLLSDRFSAERPKGSFSTLEIQRTEQGDSAMYLCASSPWDRVAYEQYFGPGTRLTVT.

The sample holds a few counts of this clone. The chain employs TRBV6-5 and TRBJ1-6, with a weak D call TRBD1 (6 bases). The CDR3 covers 15 residues. Per germline, CDR1 MNHEY and CDR2 SVGAGI. With 8 bases removed from V and 10 bases from J, the gap between germline ends came to 21 bases. In nucleotides, the CDR3 is TGTGCCAGCTCCGGCAGTCGGCAGGGGTTATCACCCCTCCACTTT. Encoded protein: CASSGSRQGLSPLHF.

V is TRBV7-2 and J is TRBJ2-7, with 9 bases matching TRBD2. Germline trimming cut 2 bases from V and 2 bases from J; bases unmatched to any gene: 7. This CDR3 spans 16 amino acids. Germline CDR1 is SGHTA and CDR2 is FQGNSA. This CDR3 reads CASSLRRGLATYEQYF. The CDR3 DNA reads TGTGCCAGCAGCTTAAGAAGGGGACTAGCAACCTACGAGCAGTACTTC.

V is TRBV7-2 and J is TRBJ2-1; unclear D gene. The germline V and J ends were trimmed by 8 bases and 7 bases, with 15 bases remaining between them. Germline CDR1 is SGHTA and CDR2 is FQGNSA. This CDR3 has 13 amino acids. The CDR3 is CASLGLGNNEQFF. For the CDR3, the DNA is TGTGCCAGCTTGGGCTTGGGCAATAATGAGCAGTTCTTC.